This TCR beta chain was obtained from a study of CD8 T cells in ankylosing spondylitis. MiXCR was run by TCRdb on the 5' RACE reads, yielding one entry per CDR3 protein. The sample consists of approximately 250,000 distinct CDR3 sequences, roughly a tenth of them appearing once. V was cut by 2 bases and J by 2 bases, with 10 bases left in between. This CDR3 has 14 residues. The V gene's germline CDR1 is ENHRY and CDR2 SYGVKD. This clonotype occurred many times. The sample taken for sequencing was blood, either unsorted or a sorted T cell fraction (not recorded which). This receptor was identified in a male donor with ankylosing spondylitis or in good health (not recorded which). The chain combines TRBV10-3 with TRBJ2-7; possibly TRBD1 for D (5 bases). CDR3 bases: TGTGCCATCAGTGAGCCCAGGGATGCCTACGAGCAGTACTTC. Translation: CAISEPRDAYEQYF.